Each of the 3 T cell receptor beta chains below was sequenced from the same sample in a study of blood T cell repertoires in COVID-19. Libraries were prepared by immunoSEQ multiplex PCR; TCRdb keeps only in-frame clonotypes and omits some of them. The table has 300,000 to 400,000 clones, roughly 90% seen once. Specimen: PBMCs or T cells enriched from blood (not recorded which). The receptor set was obtained from a woman in her 30s with acute COVID-19.

The rearrangement joins TRBV10-3 to TRBJ1-1; TRBD1 matches at 9 bases. J was trimmed by 5 bases and V by 0 bases; bases with no gene match: 10. CDR1 and CDR2 (germline): ENHRY, SYGVKD. This CDR3 spans 17 amino acids. The CDR3 sequence: CAISESGGDRAFTEAFF. CDR3 DNA sequence: TGTGCCATCAGTGAGTCGGGAGGGGACAGGGCCTTTACTGAAGCTTTCTTT.

The rearrangement joins TRBV7-2 to TRBJ2-2; D uncertain. The CDR3 has 15 amino acids. Germline V gene lookup returns CDR1 SGHTA and CDR2 FQGNSA. Trimming shortened V by 1 base and J by 4 bases, and 10 bases separated the two germline ends. The DNA of the CDR3 is TGTGCCAGCAGCTTAGACAGTGCTCTCACCGGGGAGCTGTTTTTT. Its translation: CASSLDSALTGELFF.

CDR3 bases: TGCGCCAGCAGCTTGGTAGACAGGGTAAGGGAGACCCAGTACTTC. Protein: CASSLVDRVRETQYF. The V call is TRBV5-1, the J call TRBJ2-5, with 7 bases aligning to TRBD1. There are 15 residues in the CDR3. V was pared by 0 bases and J by 5 bases, with 7 bases of the junction left unmatched. The germline CDR1 and CDR2 sequences are SGHRS and YFSETQ.